Listed below are T cell receptor beta chains from one sample, sequenced in a study of cytomegalovirus exposure and HLA in healthy donors. Using immunoSEQ multiplex PCR, the repertoire was profiled, and TCRdb retains in-frame clones only, with some absent. The profile shows about 78,000 clones, almost 97% of them singletons. The sequencing input was PBMCs. The receptors were sampled from a man between 18 and 29 years old in good health and CMV-seropositive. Each CDR3 is given with its conserved first and last residue.

J: TRBJ2-3
V: TRBV2
CDR3: CASSRQGVDTDTQYF

J: TRBJ2-2
V: TRBV5-8
CDR3: CASILLGGPTGELFF

J: TRBJ1-1
V: TRBV7-3
CDR3: CASSLLGGTGTEAFF

J: TRBJ2-2
V: TRBV6-1
CDR3: CASSSGPHTGELFF

J: TRBJ2-7
V: TRBV13
CDR3: CASGGMISEQYF

J: TRBJ2-2
V: TRBV18
CDR3: CASSRVNRVDTGELFF

J: TRBJ2-7
V: TRBV2
CDR3: CASNRGTSVEQYF

J: TRBJ2-3
V: TRBV9
CDR3: CASSVSGRALDTQYF

J: TRBJ1-1
V: TRBV30
CDR3: CAWSLQDHTEAFF

J: TRBJ2-7
V: TRBV7-2
CDR3: CASSLESGLAGGGYEQYF

J: TRBJ1-3
V: TRBV5-1
CDR3: CASSVQGPGNTIYF

J: TRBJ2-7
V: TRBV2
CDR3: CASREEAGPYYEQYF

J: TRBJ1-1
V: TRBV7-9
CDR3: CASSPSLNTEAFF

J: TRBJ2-5
V: TRBV18
CDR3: CASSPQGAQETQYF

J: TRBJ1-2
V: TRBV6-1
CDR3: CASRTGNGYTF

J: TRBJ2-5
V: TRBV6-5
CDR3: CASRELAGGTQYF

J: TRBJ1-1
V: TRBV4-1
CDR3: CASSQDEGRNTEAFF

J: TRBJ2-1
V: TRBV25-1
CDR3: CASQKGGYNEQFF

J: TRBJ1-2
V: TRBV6-5
CDR3: CASSYNQNGYTF

J: TRBJ2-7
V: TRBV28
CDR3: CASSSPGQGASGQYF

J: TRBJ1-2
V: TRBV23-1
CDR3: CASMAESGLRVSSF

J: TRBJ2-2
V: TRBV6-4
CDR3: CASSDSSGSTGELFF

J: TRBJ1-4
V: TRBV28
CDR3: CASSFSSGWLFF

J: TRBJ2-2
V: TRBV11-2
CDR3: CASSPLPNTGELFF

J: TRBJ2-2
V: TRBV11-2
CDR3: CASSIGGDPAGELFF

J: TRBJ1-2
V: TRBV10-3
CDR3: CAISDEVTLLNYGYTF

J: TRBJ1-5
V: TRBV5-1
CDR3: CASSNSPAGPGGNQPQHF

J: TRBJ2-5
V: TRBV7-6
CDR3: CASSRSTVRQETQYF